The source of this T cell receptor (beta chain) is a study of early T cells in non-severe SARS-CoV-2 infection. The wider study: Chains were unpaired, as sequencing was done on bulk RNA from unsorted whole blood.

Tagging with unique molecular identifiers was applied to individual cDNA molecules. From the 5' RACE reads, TCRdb called clonotypes with MiXCR, one entry per CDR3 protein. This sample has about 48,000 distinct CDR3 sequences, with roughly 5.4% found just once. In its sample, this clonotype was seen many times. Its specificity is unknown. Study findings and constraints: VDJdb matching, biased toward anti-spike CD8 responses, missed private and CD4 specificities.

V gave up 3 bases and J gave up 2 bases; unmatched junction bases: 2. Germline V lookup: CDR1 SGHRS, CDR2 YFSETQ. CDR3 length: 14 amino acids. The source of this sequence is an adult who was a healthcare worker with PCR-confirmed SARS-CoV-2 infection or an uninfected control (not recorded which). V and J are TRBV5-1 and TRBJ2-3; the match to TRBD1 covers 8 bases. The material sequenced was whole blood, taken at baseline. CDR3 residues: CASSSGQATDTQYF. In DNA form, the CDR3 reads TGCGCCAGCAGCTCGGGACAGGCCACAGATACGCAGTATTTT.